Listed below are T cell receptor beta chains from one sample, sequenced in a study of control samples from healthy donors and cancer patients. Measured with immunoSEQ multiplex PCR; TCRdb has only the in-frame clones, and not every one. The data contain just over 150,000 clones, 70% to 90% of them seen just once; the ten biggest clones take up around 13%. Sequenced: blood. The source is a man in his thirties or forties in good health. Both conserved end residues are part of each CDR3. Each record gives: clone size, V gene, D gene, J gene, CDR3 DNA, CDR3 protein. A D gene is named only where the DNA matches it firmly. Clone size is not always given. Where it is, it says once, few, many or a class for expanded clones.

clone_size: -
v_call: TRBV2
d_call: -
j_call: TRBJ1-1
cdr3_nt: TGTGCCGCTCAAGGGCAGGGAGGCACTGAAGCTTTCTTT
cdr3_aa: CAAQGQGGTEAFF

clone_size: -
v_call: TRBV18
d_call: -
j_call: TRBJ1-2
cdr3_nt: TGTGCCAGCTCGCGCGGAGTCGACTATGGCTACACCTTC
cdr3_aa: CASSRGVDYGYTF

clone_size: -
v_call: TRBV11-2
d_call: TRBD2
j_call: TRBJ2-7
cdr3_nt: TGTGCCAGCAGCTTGACTAGCGGGAGCGGGCAGGGTTACGAGCAGTACTTC
cdr3_aa: CASSLTSGSGQGYEQYF

clone_size: -
v_call: TRBV18
d_call: -
j_call: TRBJ2-5
cdr3_nt: TGTGCCAGCTCACCAGTCAGCCAAGAGACCCAGTACTTC
cdr3_aa: CASSPVSQETQYF

clone_size: -
v_call: TRBV30
d_call: TRBD2
j_call: TRBJ2-7
cdr3_nt: TGTGCAATGGACGGACTAGCGGCGTACGAGCAGTACTTC
cdr3_aa: CAMDGLAAYEQYF

clone_size: -
v_call: TRBV19
d_call: -
j_call: TRBJ1-4
cdr3_nt: TGTGCCAGTAGTATACCGGGACATTCCAACGAAAAACTGTTTTTT
cdr3_aa: CASSIPGHSNEKLFF

clone_size: -
v_call: TRBV19
d_call: -
j_call: TRBJ2-1
cdr3_nt: TGTGCCAGTAGTATGGACGTCTCCTACAATGAGCAGTTCTTC
cdr3_aa: CASSMDVSYNEQFF

clone_size: few
v_call: TRBV6-6
d_call: -
j_call: TRBJ1-2
cdr3_nt: TGTGCCAGCAGTCGCAGTGGACAGTCCTATAACTATGGCTACACCTTC
cdr3_aa: CASSRSGQSYNYGYTF

clone_size: -
v_call: TRBV6-5
d_call: -
j_call: TRBJ2-2
cdr3_nt: TGTGCCAGCAGTTACTCGAATCGGGCCGGGGAGCTGTTTTTT
cdr3_aa: CASSYSNRAGELFF

clone_size: once
v_call: TRBV4-2
d_call: TRBD1
j_call: TRBJ1-6
cdr3_nt: TGTGCCAGCAGCCGGGGACAGATTAATTCACCCCTCCACTTT
cdr3_aa: CASSRGQINSPLHF

clone_size: -
v_call: TRBV2
d_call: -
j_call: TRBJ2-1
cdr3_nt: TGTGCCAGCAGTGAAGCGCAGAGGCACGAGGGGTTCTTC
cdr3_aa: CASSEAQRHEGFF

clone_size: -
v_call: TRBV6-5
d_call: -
j_call: TRBJ1-1
cdr3_nt: TGTGCCAGCAACCATCCCGAACATGGGGCTGAAGCTTTCTTT
cdr3_aa: CASNHPEHGAEAFF

clone_size: -
v_call: TRBV9
d_call: -
j_call: TRBJ2-1
cdr3_nt: TGTGCCAGCAGCGTAGAAGACGCAGTATCCTACAATGAGCAGTTCTTC
cdr3_aa: CASSVEDAVSYNEQFF

clone_size: -
v_call: TRBV7-8
d_call: -
j_call: TRBJ2-2
cdr3_nt: TGTGCCAGCACCCCCAGCCCATCAGCCGCTGGGGAGCTGTTTTTT
cdr3_aa: CASTPSPSAAGELFF

clone_size: -
v_call: TRBV18
d_call: -
j_call: TRBJ2-1
cdr3_nt: TGTGCCAGCTCACCACCGGGGGAAGTCTATGAGCAGTTCTTC
cdr3_aa: CASSPPGEVYEQFF

clone_size: -
v_call: TRBV18
d_call: -
j_call: TRBJ2-7
cdr3_nt: TGTGCCAGCTCACCACCGGGCAGGGGGGTGTACGAGCAGTACTTC
cdr3_aa: CASSPPGRGVYEQYF

clone_size: -
v_call: TRBV13
d_call: -
j_call: TRBJ1-1
cdr3_nt: TGTGCCAGCAGCTTGGGGACCAACACTGAAGCTTTCTTT
cdr3_aa: CASSLGTNTEAFF

clone_size: -
v_call: TRBV6-5
d_call: -
j_call: TRBJ1-2
cdr3_nt: TGTGCCAGCAGTTACGCACAGGACCCTTATGGCTACACCTTC
cdr3_aa: CASSYAQDPYGYTF

clone_size: -
v_call: TRBV21-1
d_call: -
j_call: TRBJ1-1
cdr3_nt: TGTGCCAGCAGCACCCGGCAGGAATCAGGTGGGAACACTGAAGCTTTCTTT
cdr3_aa: CASSTRQESGGNTEAFF

clone_size: -
v_call: TRBV4-3
d_call: -
j_call: TRBJ2-5
cdr3_nt: TGCGCCAGCAGCCAAGATTACGCGGGCGAAGAGACCCAGTACTTC
cdr3_aa: CASSQDYAGEETQYF

clone_size: -
v_call: TRBV28
d_call: -
j_call: TRBJ1-2
cdr3_nt: TGTGCCAGCAGTGAAAGCCCCAGGAACTATGGCTACACCTTC
cdr3_aa: CASSESPRNYGYTF

clone_size: -
v_call: TRBV7-9
d_call: -
j_call: TRBJ1-5
cdr3_nt: TGTGCCAGCAGCTTATCGTCCCTCAATCAGCCCCAGCATTTT
cdr3_aa: CASSLSSLNQPQHF

clone_size: -
v_call: TRBV11-2
d_call: -
j_call: TRBJ2-1
cdr3_nt: TGTGCCAGCACCCCTAACCCATACAATGAGCAGTTCTTC
cdr3_aa: CASTPNPYNEQFF

clone_size: -
v_call: TRBV9
d_call: -
j_call: TRBJ1-6
cdr3_nt: TGTGCCAGCAGTGGGGGGGATTCACCCCTCCACTTT
cdr3_aa: CASSGGDSPLHF

clone_size: -
v_call: TRBV5-4
d_call: TRBD1
j_call: TRBJ2-3
cdr3_nt: TGTGCCAGCAGATCGGACAGGGAGTATGCAGATACGCAGTATTTT
cdr3_aa: CASRSDREYADTQYF

clone_size: -
v_call: TRBV11-1
d_call: -
j_call: TRBJ2-7
cdr3_nt: TGTGCCAGCAGCCCGTTCTCCCCGAAGATTTACGAGCAGTACTTC
cdr3_aa: CASSPFSPKIYEQYF

clone_size: -
v_call: TRBV7-2
d_call: -
j_call: TRBJ1-3
cdr3_nt: TGTGCCAGCAGACAGGACTCTGGAAACACCATATATTTT
cdr3_aa: CASRQDSGNTIYF

clone_size: -
v_call: TRBV28
d_call: -
j_call: TRBJ1-1
cdr3_nt: TGTGCCAGCAGTTTAACGGGGATTATGAACACTGAAGCTTTCTTT
cdr3_aa: CASSLTGIMNTEAFF

clone_size: once
v_call: TRBV14
d_call: -
j_call: TRBJ1-1
cdr3_nt: TGTGCCAGCAGCCAAGATGCTGAAGCTTTCTTT
cdr3_aa: CASSQDAEAFF

clone_size: -
v_call: TRBV24-1
d_call: TRBD1
j_call: TRBJ2-5
cdr3_nt: TGTGCCACCAGTGATTCTGGACAGGCCAAGTACCAAGAGACCCAGTACTTC
cdr3_aa: CATSDSGQAKYQETQYF

clone_size: -
v_call: TRBV14
d_call: -
j_call: TRBJ2-3
cdr3_nt: TGTGCCAGCAGCCAAAAGACCCCTTTGGGTACGCAGTATTTT
cdr3_aa: CASSQKTPLGTQYF

clone_size: -
v_call: TRBV11-2
d_call: -
j_call: TRBJ1-1
cdr3_nt: TGTGCCAGCAGCTTTGTTTGGGGACTGAACACTGAAGCTTTCTTT
cdr3_aa: CASSFVWGLNTEAFF

clone_size: -
v_call: TRBV11-3
d_call: -
j_call: TRBJ1-1
cdr3_nt: TGTGCCAGCAGCCCTAATTGGGGGGCTGAAGCTTTCTTT
cdr3_aa: CASSPNWGAEAFF

clone_size: -
v_call: TRBV19
d_call: TRBD2
j_call: TRBJ2-3
cdr3_nt: TGTGCCAGTAGTATGGGGACTAGCGGTGGTAGCACAGATACGCAGTATTTT
cdr3_aa: CASSMGTSGGSTDTQYF

clone_size: -
v_call: TRBV28
d_call: -
j_call: TRBJ2-1
cdr3_nt: TGTGCCAGCAGTTTGGAGGTTTTTAGCTCCTACAATGAGCAGTTCTTC
cdr3_aa: CASSLEVFSSYNEQFF

clone_size: -
v_call: TRBV3-1/TRBV3-2
d_call: -
j_call: TRBJ1-4
cdr3_nt: TGTGCCAGCAGAACGGACAGTAATGAAAAACTGTTTTTT
cdr3_aa: CASRTDSNEKLFF

clone_size: -
v_call: TRBV6-5
d_call: TRBD2
j_call: TRBJ2-3
cdr3_nt: TGTGCCAGCATTCGCGGCGGGGGGGCTGCAGATACGCAGTATTTT
cdr3_aa: CASIRGGGAADTQYF

clone_size: -
v_call: TRBV19
d_call: TRBD2
j_call: TRBJ2-1
cdr3_nt: TGTGCCAGTAGTATAGATCGGGGCGGGAGCTTCAATGAGCAGTTCTTC
cdr3_aa: CASSIDRGGSFNEQFF

clone_size: -
v_call: TRBV9
d_call: -
j_call: TRBJ2-5
cdr3_nt: TGTGCCAGCAGCGTAGGGTCGGGGGCGGAGACCCAGTACTTC
cdr3_aa: CASSVGSGAETQYF

clone_size: -
v_call: TRBV7-9
d_call: TRBD1
j_call: TRBJ2-7
cdr3_nt: TGTGCCAGCAGGTTCAGGGCGGGACAGGGAGGAGGCGAGCAGTACTTC
cdr3_aa: CASRFRAGQGGGEQYF

clone_size: -
v_call: TRBV19
d_call: -
j_call: TRBJ1-5
cdr3_nt: TGTGCCAGTAGTATAAGGGACGACAATAGCAATCAGCCCCAGCATTTT
cdr3_aa: CASSIRDDNSNQPQHF

clone_size: -
v_call: TRBV7-2
d_call: -
j_call: TRBJ2-3
cdr3_nt: TGTGCCAGCAGCTTCAGGGGGAGGACAGATACGCAGTATTTT
cdr3_aa: CASSFRGRTDTQYF

clone_size: -
v_call: TRBV9
d_call: TRBD1
j_call: TRBJ2-3
cdr3_nt: TGTGCCAGCAGCACATCCCCGGGACAGGGGTCTCAAGATACGCAGTATTTT
cdr3_aa: CASSTSPGQGSQDTQYF

clone_size: -
v_call: TRBV14
d_call: -
j_call: TRBJ2-2
cdr3_nt: TGTGCCAGCAGCTACCTAGGTAGAGGCGGGGAGCTGTTTTTT
cdr3_aa: CASSYLGRGGELFF

clone_size: -
v_call: TRBV7-6
d_call: TRBD2
j_call: TRBJ2-2
cdr3_nt: TGTGCCAGCAGCCCTAAGCGGGGGGCGAACACCGGGGAGCTGTTTTTT
cdr3_aa: CASSPKRGANTGELFF

clone_size: -
v_call: TRBV3-1/TRBV3-2
d_call: -
j_call: TRBJ1-2
cdr3_nt: TGTGCCAGCAGCCAAGCGTTTGGGGACAACTATGGCTACACCTTC
cdr3_aa: CASSQAFGDNYGYTF

clone_size: -
v_call: TRBV7-3
d_call: TRBD2
j_call: TRBJ2-7
cdr3_nt: TGTGCCAGCAGCCCCCGGGGGGACTTGAACGAGCAGTACTTC
cdr3_aa: CASSPRGDLNEQYF

clone_size: -
v_call: TRBV6-1
d_call: -
j_call: TRBJ1-2
cdr3_nt: TGTGCCAGCAGTGAAGCGGGCCTCTCCTATGGCTACACCTTC
cdr3_aa: CASSEAGLSYGYTF

clone_size: once
v_call: TRBV29-1
d_call: -
j_call: TRBJ2-7
cdr3_nt: TGCAGCGTTGAGGAGAACTCCTACGAGCAGTACTTC
cdr3_aa: CSVEENSYEQYF